The clone carrying this T cell receptor (beta chain) has more than one count but fewer than ten. The target antigen is unknown. This sample stems from a study of OX40 agonist ivuxolimab in advanced cancers. Whole-study context: At doses from 0.01 to 10 mg/kg, patients were given intravenous ivuxolimab every 2 weeks.

Regarding the study as a whole: Expanded clones were, on average, more numerous among CD8+ T cells than CD4+. Antigens targeted by the expanded peripheral T cells were not determined.

V was shortened by 10 bases and J by 4 bases, with 16 bases between the two germline ends. This CDR3 has 14 residues. The germline V gene encodes CDR1 MNHNY and CDR2 SVGAGI (reference sequence). Measured with immunoSEQ multiplex PCR; TCRdb has only the in-frame clones, and not every one. The repertoire includes some 50,000 clones, roughly four fifths of them detected once, and 0.69% sits in the top ten. The TCR sequence derives from an adult with an advanced solid tumor such as melanoma, head and neck, liver or kidney cancer. The starting material was CD4+ or CD8+ T cells sorted from blood, obtained in a trial of the OX40 agonist ivuxolimab. The chain employs TRBV6-6 and TRBJ2-2; tentatively, D is TRBD1 or TRBD2 (6 bases each). CDR3 in amino acids: CATIGGRGTGELFF. The CDR3 region has the DNA TGTGCCACCATTGGGGGGCGAGGCACCGGGGAGCTGTTTTTT.